Following are 5 T cell receptor beta chains from one sample sequenced in a study of CD8 T cells in Susac syndrome. Random hexamers primed reverse transcription of about 0.45 to 1 ug RNA. Via MiXCR, TCRdb re-called the immunoSEQ multiplex PCR reads, giving one row per CDR3 protein. Of over 70,000 distinct CDR3 sequences in the sample, approximately 96% were seen once. Sequences were obtained from CD8+ T cells from PBMCs. The origin of the receptors is a human donor with Susac syndrome.

The V gene is TRBV5-1, the J gene TRBJ2-1, with D perhaps given as TRBD1 or TRBD2 (5 bases each). V lost 0 bases and J lost 4, with 17 bases in between. CDR3 length: 17 amino acids. Germline V gene data show CDR1 as SGHRS and CDR2 as YFSETQ. This CDR3 is CASSLEGAGTRYNEQFF. The CDR3 coding sequence is TGCGCCAGCAGCTTGGAGGGCGCAGGGACGCGATACAATGAGCAGTTCTTC.

The chain has TRBV27 and TRBJ1-2; D may be TRBD1 (6 bases). The CDR3 has 15 residues. V lost 5 bases to trimming and J lost 3 bases, with 16 bases between them. In germline, CDR1 is MNHEY, CDR2 SMNVEV (reference sequence). CDR3 amino acids: CASSNRQGRYYGYTF. As DNA, the CDR3 is TGTGCCAGCAGTAACCGTCAGGGGCGTTACTATGGCTACACCTTC.

CDR3 region: CASSQELGTVSYEQYF. The CDR3 DNA follows: TGTGCCAGCAGCCAAGAGTTAGGGACCGTTTCCTACGAGCAGTACTTC. The chain couples TRBV3-1 to TRBJ2-7; D is possibly TRBD1 or TRBD2 (5 bases each). V lost 0 bases, J lost 1 base, and 13 bases lay in between. This CDR3 is built from 16 residues. Germline CDR1 LGHDT, CDR2 YNNKEL (reference sequence).

V and J are TRBV27 and TRBJ2-1, with D perhaps TRBD2 (6 bases). This CDR3 region has 11 residues. V was cut by 6 bases and J by 6 bases, with 6 bases left in between. Germline V gives CDR1 MNHEY, CDR2 SMNVEV (reference sequence). CDR3: CASSGGNEQFF. CDR3 nucleotides: TGTGCCAGCAGCGGGGGCAATGAGCAGTTCTTC.

The rearrangement links TRBV25-1 to TRBJ2-5; 8 bases map to TRBD1. CDR3 size: 14 residues. The germline V gene has CDR1 MGHDK and CDR2 SYGVNS. Trimming cost V 6 bases and J 5 bases; bases outside gene matches: 8. In DNA, the CDR3 is TGTGCCAGCAGCCAACAGGGGGATTGGGAGACCCAGTACTTC. Translation: CASSQQGDWETQYF.